The following is a T cell receptor beta chain sequence with its context. As yet, its antigen is unknown. The sample comes from a study of PD-1 blockade in classical Hodgkin lymphoma. General study results and limits: Baseline TCR diversity was reportedly lower in newly diagnosed patients than healthy donors. Although disease activity or prior therapy may be involved, causes of the repertoire differences remain undefined.

Measured with immunoSEQ multiplex PCR; TCRdb has only the in-frame clones, and not every one. The data show fewer than 90,000 clones, 93% seen once. Regarding time point: newly diagnosed, previously untreated cHL patient sample. The authors compared against newly diagnosed, untreated classical Hodgkin lymphoma PBMCs. After removal of 0 bases from V and 6 bases from J, the junction contained 8 bases not matched to a gene. CDR3 size: 15 residues. Germline loops: CDR1 SGHRS, CDR2 YFSETQ. Sequencing input: peripheral blood mononuclear cells (PBMCs). The receptor was derived from a human donor with classical Hodgkin lymphoma. The rearrangement links TRBV5-1 to TRBJ2-7; TRBD1 aligns across 8 bases. For the CDR3, the DNA is TGCGCCAGCAGCTTGGCCCAGGGGGCATTTGGCGAGCAGTACTTC. This encodes CASSLAQGAFGEQYF. Drawing the rest from reference TRBV5-1 and TRBJ2-7, the complete variable domain is KAGVTQTPRYLIKTRGQQVTLSCSPISGHRSVSWYQQTPGQGLQFLFEYFSETQRNKGNFPGRFSGRQFSNSRSEMNVSTLELGDSALYLCASSLAQGAFGEQYFGPGTRLTVT.